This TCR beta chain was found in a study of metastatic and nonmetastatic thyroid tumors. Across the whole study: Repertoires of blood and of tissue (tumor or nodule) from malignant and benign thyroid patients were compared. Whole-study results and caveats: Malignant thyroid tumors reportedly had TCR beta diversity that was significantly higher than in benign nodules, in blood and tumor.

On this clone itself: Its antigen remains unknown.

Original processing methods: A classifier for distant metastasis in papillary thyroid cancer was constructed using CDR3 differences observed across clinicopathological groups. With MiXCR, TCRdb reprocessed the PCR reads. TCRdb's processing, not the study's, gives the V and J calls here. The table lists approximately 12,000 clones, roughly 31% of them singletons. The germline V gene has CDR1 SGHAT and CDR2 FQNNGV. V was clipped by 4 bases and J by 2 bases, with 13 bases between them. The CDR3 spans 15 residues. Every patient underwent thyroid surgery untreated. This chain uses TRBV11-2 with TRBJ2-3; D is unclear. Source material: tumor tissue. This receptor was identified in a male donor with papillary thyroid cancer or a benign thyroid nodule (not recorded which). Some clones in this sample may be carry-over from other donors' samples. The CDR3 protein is CASSSNPSFTDTQYF. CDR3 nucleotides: TGTGCCAGCAGCTCCAACCCAAGTTTCACAGATACGCAGTATTTT.